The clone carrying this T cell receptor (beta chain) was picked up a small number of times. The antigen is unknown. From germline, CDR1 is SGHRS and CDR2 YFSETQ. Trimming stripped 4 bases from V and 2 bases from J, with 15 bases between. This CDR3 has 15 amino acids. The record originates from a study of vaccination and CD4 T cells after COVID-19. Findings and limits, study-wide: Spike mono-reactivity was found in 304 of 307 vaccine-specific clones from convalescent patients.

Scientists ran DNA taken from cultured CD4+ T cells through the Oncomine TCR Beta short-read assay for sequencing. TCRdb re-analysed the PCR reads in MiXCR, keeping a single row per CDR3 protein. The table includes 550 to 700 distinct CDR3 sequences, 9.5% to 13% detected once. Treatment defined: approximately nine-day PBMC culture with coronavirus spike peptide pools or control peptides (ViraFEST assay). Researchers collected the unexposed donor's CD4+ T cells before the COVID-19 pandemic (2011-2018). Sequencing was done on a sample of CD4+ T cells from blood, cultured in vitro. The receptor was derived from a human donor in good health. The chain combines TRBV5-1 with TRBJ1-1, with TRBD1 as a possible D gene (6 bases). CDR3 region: CASSPGGPENTEAFF. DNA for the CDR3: TGCGCCAGCAGCCCGGGGGGGCCAGAAAACACTGAAGCTTTCTTT.